This T cell receptor (beta chain) emerged from a study of CD8+ T cells in alopecia areata. For the study at large: Treatment comprised oral tofacitinib, 5 to 10 mg twice daily, in treated patients. General study findings and limits: In scalp, tofacitinib significantly decreased clonality and expanded CD8+ clones among the top 100.

The sequencing template was cDNA reverse transcribed from extracted RNA. TCRdb keeps only in-frame clones here, not all; method: immunoSEQ multiplex PCR. The sample holds hundreds of thousands of clones; around 64% are singletons and the top ten take around 0.92%. On this clone: Its cognate antigen is unknown.

This sample's treatment: oral pan-JAK inhibitor, 5-10 mg twice daily. With 0 bases removed from V and 3 bases from J, the gap between germline ends came to 9 bases. Germline assignment: CDR1 MNHEY and CDR2 SMNVEV (reference sequence). The CDR3 sequence is 14 residues long. V gene TRBV27 combines with J gene TRBJ2-7; D unresolved. The receptor's source is a human donor with alopecia areata. The source material was CD4+ T cells sorted from blood, sampled around week 54, from a patient treated with tofacitinib. The DNA of the CDR3 is TGTGCCAGCAGTTTATCAGGGAAAGGCTACGAGCAGTACTTC. Amino acids: CASSLSGKGYEQYF.